The entry below gives a single T cell receptor (beta chain) sequence along with its context. Its specificity is unknown. This sample is part of a study of T cell responses to AZD1222 COVID-19 vaccine. Using immunoSEQ multiplex PCR, the repertoire was profiled, and TCRdb retains in-frame clones only, with some absent. The sample has roughly 79,000 clones, about 92% seen once. Germline CDR1 is SGHTA and CDR2 is FQGTGA. The CDR3 has 14 residues. V shed 3 bases and J shed 4 bases, with 11 bases lying between them. Study results and limitations: Baseline seropositivity characterized only a handful of AZD1222 recipients. Samples come after the peak T cell response, not at day 14.

This TCR was recovered from an adult in good health. The chain links TRBV7-3 to TRBJ2-3; either TRBD1 or TRBD2 may supply D (5 bases each). This specimen was peripheral blood, taken on day 0 of MenACWY control vaccination. The CDR3 bases are TGTGCCAGCAGCTTGGGGGAAGCCCCAGATACGCAGTATTTT. Translating it yields CASSLGEAPDTQYF.